This T cell receptor beta chain was retrieved from a study of shared clonotypes between healthy human individuals. In the study overall: Three plates each covered CD4 naive and memory; CD8 naive two, CD8 memory one. General study findings and limits: An expected dependence of interdonor clonotype sharing on sequencing depth was noted.

It was around 190 ng DNA, 25,000 to 35,000 T cell genomes, that sorted-subset replicate PCRs used. TCRdb's table, derived via immunoSEQ multiplex PCR, lists solely in-frame clones and lacks some. The sample consists of over a million clones, approximately 98.5% of them appearing once. Regarding this clone: Its antigen is not known.

This CDR3 has 10 amino acids. Germline loops: CDR1 MDHEN, CDR2 SYDVKM. Trimming took 10 bases from V and 6 from J, leaving 10 bases between them. Every donor, a Caucasian adult, lived in Nashville, Tennessee. The chain joins TRBV28 to TRBJ2-7; no reliable D call. The TCR originated in a man in his thirties or forties in good health. Material: naive CD4+ T cells sorted from blood. Subset described: CD45RA+ positively selected. CDR3 DNA sequence: TGTGCCACCAGCCTTCGCGAGCAGTACTTC. It is translated as CATSLREQYF. Using reference TRBV28 and TRBJ2-7 for the parts outside the CDR3, the full variable domain is DVKVTQSSRYLVKRTGEKVFLECVQDMDHENMFWYRQDPGLGLRLIYFSYDVKMKEKGDIPEGYSVSREKKERFSLILESASTNQTSMYLCATSLREQYFGPGTRLTVT.